The 14 T cell receptor beta chains in this list originate from one sample, sequenced in a study of blood T cell repertoires in COVID-19. Some clones are missing from TCRdb's copy, which holds only in-frame ones; the method was immunoSEQ multiplex PCR. Of approximately 50,000 clones in the sample, roughly 85% were seen once. The source material was peripheral blood. All receptors derive from a human donor in a cohort sampled during active COVID-19.

This chain joins TRBV19 and TRBJ1-1; the D gene is possibly TRBD1 (6 bases). The germline V gene encodes CDR1 LNHDA and CDR2 SQIVND (reference sequence). Trimming left V 6 bases short and J 3 bases short, with 14 bases between. This CDR3 comprises 14 residues. CDR3 loop: CASSRNREHTEAFF. The DNA of the CDR3 is TGTGCCAGTAGCCGAAACAGGGAACACACTGAAGCTTTCTTT.

V usage is TRBV5-1 and J usage is TRBJ2-3; maybe TRBD2 (6 bases). The CDR3 extends over 13 amino acids. V was pared by 4 bases and J by 10 bases, with 16 bases between. Germline CDR1 and CDR2: SGHRS and YFSETQ. CDR3 sequence (DNA): TGCGCCAGCAGCCTAATGCTAGCGTCCTCGCAGTATTTT. Its translation: CASSLMLASSQYF.

The chain joins TRBV4-2 to TRBJ1-1; D might be TRBD1 (5 bases). Trimming pared 6 bases from V and 4 bases from J, leaving 12 bases between. The length of the CDR3 is 13 residues. CDR1 is LGHNA and CDR2 is YNFKEQ in the germline V gene. CDR3 sequence: CASSQGGITEAFF. The DNA for the CDR3 is TGTGCCAGCAGTCAGGGAGGAATCACTGAAGCTTTCTTT.

The J gene is TRBJ1-5, the V gene TRBV19; 9 bases match TRBD1. This CDR3 is 14 amino acids long. The germline V gene has CDR1 LNHDA and CDR2 SQIVND (reference sequence). Trimming cost V 6 bases and J 8 bases; bases outside gene matches: 8. The CDR3 DNA sequence: TGTGCCAGTAGCATACAGGGGGCTAGGGAGCCCCAGCATTTT. Residues: CASSIQGAREPQHF.

This sequence joins TRBV7-2 and TRBJ1-1, with D tentatively TRBD1 (6 bases). V was trimmed by 5 bases and J by 5 bases, leaving 12 bases between them. CDR1 is SGHTA, CDR2 FQGNSA, per germline. There are 13 residues in the CDR3. CDR3 DNA sequence: TGTGCCAGCAGCCCCAATAGGGGGACTGAAGCTTTCTTT. Amino acid sequence: CASSPNRGTEAFF.

This clone was counted once. J is TRBJ2-5 and V is TRBV2; the match to TRBD1 covers 8 bases. Trimming at V came to 8 bases and at J to 5 bases, leaving 10 bases not matched to a gene. Germline V gene sequence: CDR1 SNHLY, CDR2 FYNNEI. This CDR3 comprises 14 residues. CDR3 nucleotide sequence: TGTGCCAGCCGACCCGACAGGGGTGGCGAGACCCAGTACTTC. Its translation: CASRPDRGGETQYF. The full variable domain, completed using reference TRBV2 and TRBJ2-5, is EPEVTQTPSHQVTQMGQEVILRCVPISNHLYFYWYRQILGQKVEFLVSFYNNEISEKSEIFDDQFSVERPDGSNFTLKIRSTKLEDSAMYFCASRPDRGGETQYFGPGTRLLVL.

The rearrangement joins TRBV11-2 to TRBJ1-3; the D gene is possibly TRBD1 (5 bases). The length of the CDR3 is 14 residues. The germline V gene has CDR1 SGHAT and CDR2 FQNNGV. The V end lost 4 bases, the J end lost 2 bases, and 9 bases lay between the germline ends. The chain's CDR3 is CASSSGKTGNTIYF. In DNA form, the CDR3 reads TGTGCCAGCAGCTCAGGGAAGACTGGAAACACCATATATTTT.

This clone was seen many times. This chain connects TRBV10-1 to TRBJ1-1; the D is unclear. Trimming pared 5 bases from V and 4 bases from J, leaving 8 bases between. The CDR3 extends over 12 amino acids. The germline V gene encodes CDR1 WNHNN and CDR2 SYGVQD (reference sequence). CDR3 coding DNA: TGCGCCAGCAGTAGAGGGAGCACTGAAGCTTTCTTT. Its translation is CASSRGSTEAFF.

The chain uses TRBV29-1 and TRBJ1-2, with D perhaps matching TRBD1 (5 bases). CDR1 is SQVTM, CDR2 ANQGSEA, per germline. V lost 5 bases and J 6 bases, leaving 13 bases between the germline ends. The CDR3 spans 12 residues. For the CDR3, the DNA is TGCAGCGTTCGCGGGGCGCGGGATGGCTACACCTTC. Residues: CSVRGARDGYTF.

The rearrangement joins TRBV6-5 to TRBJ1-2; no firm D call. Between the trimmed V and J ends, which lost 7 bases and 3 bases, there was a span of 12 bases. Germline V lookup: CDR1 MNHEY, CDR2 SVGAGI. The CDR3 spans 13 residues. The CDR3 DNA is TGTGCCAGCACCAGTCCCGAGGACTATGGCTACACCTTC. Translation: CASTSPEDYGYTF.

V gene TRBV5-4 combines with J gene TRBJ2-3, with 7 bases fitting TRBD2. The germline CDR1 and CDR2 sequences are SGHNT and YYREEE (reference sequence). V was clipped by 0 bases and J by 6 bases; unmatched bases: 7. This CDR3 contains 15 residues. This CDR3 is CASSLGGTTGDTQYF. The CDR3 region has the DNA TGTGCCAGCAGCTTGGGAGGGACTACTGGGGATACGCAGTATTTT.

The chain recombines TRBV5-6 with TRBJ2-1; TRBD1 matches at 9 bases. The germline CDR1 and CDR2 sequences are SGHDT and YYEEEE. V trimming: 0 bases; J trimming: 1 base; junction bases outside the gene matches: 5. This CDR3 has 17 residues. Here the CDR3 DNA reads TGTGCCAGCAGCTTGGAAACAGGGGGCAGATCCTACAATGAGCAGTTCTTC. It encodes CASSLETGGRSYNEQFF.

The chain links TRBV12-3 or TRBV12-4 to TRBJ1-5, with TRBD1 matching over 7 bases. J gave up 9 bases and V 6 bases, and 5 bases lay outside the gene matches. This CDR3 contains 12 residues. The CDR3 bases are TGTGCCAGCAGCCCGGGACAGTCGCCCCAGCATTTT. Amino acid sequence: CASSPGQSPQHF.

In this sample, this clone turned up a few times. This chain joins TRBV6-5 and TRBJ2-7; TRBD2 matches 9 bases. CDR3 size: 15 residues. Germline CDR1 and CDR2: MNHEY and SVGAGI. The J segment lost 0 bases and the V segment lost 0 bases, leaving 0 bases of the junction unmatched. This chain's CDR3 is CASSYSSGSSYEQYF. The CDR3 bases are TGTGCCAGCAGTTACTCTAGCGGGAGCTCCTACGAGCAGTACTTC.